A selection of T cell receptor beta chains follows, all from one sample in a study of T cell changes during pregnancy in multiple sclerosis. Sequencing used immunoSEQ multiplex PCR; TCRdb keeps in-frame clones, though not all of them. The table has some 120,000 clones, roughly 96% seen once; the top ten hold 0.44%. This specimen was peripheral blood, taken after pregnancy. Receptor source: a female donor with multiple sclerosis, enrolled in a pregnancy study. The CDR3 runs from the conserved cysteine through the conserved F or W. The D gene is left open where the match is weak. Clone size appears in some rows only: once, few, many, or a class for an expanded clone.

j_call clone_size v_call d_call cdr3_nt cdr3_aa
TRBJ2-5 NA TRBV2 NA TGTGCCAAACTGACAGTCCAAGAGACCCAGTACTTC CAKLTVQETQYF
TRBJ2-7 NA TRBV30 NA TGTGCCTGGAGTGTAGAATACGAGCAGTACTTC CAWSVEYEQYF
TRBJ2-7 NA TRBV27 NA TGTGCCAGCAGTTTAATGGCGGGACCCTACGAGCAGTACTTC CASSLMAGPYEQYF
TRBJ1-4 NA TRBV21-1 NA TGTGCCAGCAGCCTTGGGGGACAGACAACTAATGAAAAACTGTTTTTT CASSLGGQTTNEKLFF
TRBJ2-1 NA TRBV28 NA TGTGCCAGCAGTCCTATAGGACTGGTAAGCTCCTACAATGAGCAGTTCTTC CASSPIGLVSSYNEQFF
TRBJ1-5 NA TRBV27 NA TGTGCCAGCAGCCCCCGCGCGGCCCAGCCCCAGCATTTT CASSPRAAQPQHF
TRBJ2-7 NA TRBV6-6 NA TGTGCCAGCAGCCCCGGGGGTTACGAGCAGTACTTC CASSPGGYEQYF
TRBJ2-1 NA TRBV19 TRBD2 TGTGCCAGTAGTATCACTAGCGGGAGGGGAAATGAGCAGTTCTTC CASSITSGRGNEQFF
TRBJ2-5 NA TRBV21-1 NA TGTGCCAGCAGCCCCTGGGGGGGCCAAGAGACCCAGTACTTC CASSPWGGQETQYF
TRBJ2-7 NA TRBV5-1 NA TGCGCCAGCAGCTTGGGGGTGACATCCTACGAGCAGTACTTC CASSLGVTSYEQYF
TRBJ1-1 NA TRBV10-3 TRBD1 TGTGCCACGCTGGCCGGGACAGGGTACACTGAAGCTTTCTTT CATLAGTGYTEAFF
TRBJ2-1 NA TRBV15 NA TGTGCCACCAAACATGATGCTAGGTCTGAGCAGTTCTTC CATKHDARSEQFF
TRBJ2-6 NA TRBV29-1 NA TGCAGCGTTCTAACTGGGGCCAACGTCCTGACTTTC CSVLTGANVLTF
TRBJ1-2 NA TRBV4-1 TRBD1 TGCGCCAGCAGCGACAGGGGGCTTAACTATGGCTACACCTTC CASSDRGLNYGYTF
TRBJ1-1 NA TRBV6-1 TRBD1 TGTGCCAGCAGTGAAAGGGCAGGGGGCAGGTTGTGGGCTGAAGCTTTCTTT CASSERAGGRLWAEAFF
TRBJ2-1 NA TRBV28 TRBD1 TGTGCCAGCAGTTCACCCGCTGGACAGGGGAGGAATGAGCAGTTCTTC CASSSPAGQGRNEQFF
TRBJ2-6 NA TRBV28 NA TGTGCCAGCAGTTTATTACACCCCTCTGGGGCCAACGTCCTGACTTTC CASSLLHPSGANVLTF
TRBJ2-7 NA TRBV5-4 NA TGTGCCAGCAGCTTGGAATATCCTCCCGAGCAGTACTTC CASSLEYPPEQYF
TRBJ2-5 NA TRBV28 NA TGTGCCAGCAGTCCCCCGGTGGGGGGTTTACTAAAGACCCAGTACTTC CASSPPVGGLLKTQYF
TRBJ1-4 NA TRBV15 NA TGTGCCACCAGCACATCACTGACAACTAATGAAAAACTGTTTTTT CATSTSLTTNEKLFF
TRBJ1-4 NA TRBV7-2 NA TGTGCCAGCAGCTTAGGGGGCAGGACTAATGAAAAACTGTTTTTT CASSLGGRTNEKLFF
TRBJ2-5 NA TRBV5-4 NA TGTGCCAGCAGCGCGCAGGCCCGAGAGACCCAGTACTTC CASSAQARETQYF
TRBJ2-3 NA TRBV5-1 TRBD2 TGCGCCAGCAGCCCCCCCGGGGGGTCCGCAGATACGCAGTATTTT CASSPPGGSADTQYF
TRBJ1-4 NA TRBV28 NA TGTGCCAGCAGTTTATGGGCAGGGGAGGGGTCAGGTGAAAAACTGTTTTTT CASSLWAGEGSGEKLFF
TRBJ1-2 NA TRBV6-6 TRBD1 TGTGCCAGCAGTTACTCGGGACAGAACCATGGCTACACCTTC CASSYSGQNHGYTF
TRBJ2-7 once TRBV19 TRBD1 TGTGCCAGTAGCGTCATCCAGGGGGCGAACTCCGAGCAGTACTTC CASSVIQGANSEQYF
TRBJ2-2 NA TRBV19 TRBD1 TGTGCCAGTAGTAGCTCCGGGACAGGGAACACCGGGGAGCTGTTTTTT CASSSSGTGNTGELFF
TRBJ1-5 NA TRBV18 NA TGTGCCAGCTCACCGGGGACAACTAGCAATCAGCCCCAGCATTTT CASSPGTTSNQPQHF
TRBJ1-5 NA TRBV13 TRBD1 TGTGCCAGCGGAAAGACAGGGGAGGGGAATCAGCCCCAGCATTTT CASGKTGEGNQPQHF
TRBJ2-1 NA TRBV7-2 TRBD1 TGTGCCAGCAGCTTACTCAGGACAGGGGGCTACAATGAGCAGTTCTTC CASSLLRTGGYNEQFF
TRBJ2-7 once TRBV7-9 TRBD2 TGTGCCAGCAGCTTAGGGGGGAGCGGGAGGGCCTACGAGCAGTACTTC CASSLGGSGRAYEQYF